A selection of T cell receptor beta chains follows, all from one sample in a study of human T cells and chemical hapten exposure. A single record per CDR3 protein comes from TCRdb applying MiXCR to the RACE reads. Here the sample spans fewer than 85,000 distinct CDR3 sequences, approximately 8.6% being singletons. Material: whole blood. The receptors were sampled from a male donor in good health. Some clones in this sample may be carry-over from other donors' samples. Each CDR3 is given with its conserved first and last residue. A D gene is named only where the DNA matches it firmly. Rows may omit the clone size; those that give it use once, few, many or a size class.

d_call,clone_size,v_call,j_call,cdr3_aa,cdr3_nt
.,.,TRBV14,TRBJ2-1,CASSRREWDEQFF,TGTGCCAGCAGCCGACGGGAGTGGGATGAGCAGTTCTTC
.,.,TRBV7-2,TRBJ2-7,CASSWTAKDEQYF,TGTGCCAGCAGCTGGACAGCCAAGGACGAGCAGTACTTC
.,few,TRBV18,TRBJ2-1,CASSPSGQGLTRYNEQFF,TGTGCCAGCTCACCAAGTGGGCAGGGATTGACTCGGTACAATGAGCAGTTCTTC
.,.,TRBV5-6,TRBJ1-5,CASSSLRAGIGNQPQHF,TGTGCCAGCAGCTCCCTGAGGGCAGGGATTGGCAATCAGCCCCAGCATTTT
.,.,TRBV18,TRBJ1-5,CASSPPGTGDQPQHF,TGTGCCAGCTCACCCCCCGGGACGGGAGATCAGCCCCAGCATTTT
.,few,TRBV6-2/TRBV6-3,TRBJ1-1,CASTGWNTEAFF,TGTGCCAGCACAGGATGGAACACTGAAGCTTTCTTT
.,.,TRBV6-6,TRBJ1-1,CASSNRARDEAFF,TGTGCCAGCAGCAACAGGGCTAGAGATGAAGCTTTCTTT
.,many,TRBV29-1,TRBJ2-7,CSVIRGPQEQYF,TGCAGCGTGATCAGGGGCCCTCAGGAGCAGTACTTC
.,.,TRBV6-2/TRBV6-3,TRBJ1-5,CASRTAGNNQPQHF,TGTGCCAGCAGAACAGCAGGGAACAATCAGCCCCAGCATTTT
.,many,TRBV12-3/TRBV12-4,TRBJ1-1,CASRTFSGGNTEAFF,TGTGCCAGCCGAACATTCTCGGGAGGGAACACTGAAGCTTTCTTT
.,few,TRBV25-1,TRBJ1-1,CASSNMEDTEAFF,TGTGCCAGCAGTAATATGGAGGACACTGAAGCTTTCTTT
TRBD2,few,TRBV11-2,TRBJ2-3,CASSPRTSGAGYTQYF,TGTGCCAGCAGCCCCCGGACTAGCGGGGCCGGTTATACGCAGTATTTT
.,.,TRBV6-2/TRBV6-3,TRBJ1-1,CASNRVTMNTEAFF,TGTGCCAGCAACAGGGTTACCATGAACACTGAAGCTTTCTTT
.,few,TRBV4-3,TRBJ2-7,CASSQEALDSISYEQYF,TGCGCCAGCAGCCAAGAAGCTTTGGACAGCATCTCCTACGAGCAGTACTTC
.,few,TRBV6-2/TRBV6-3,TRBJ1-5,CASEGFGSNQPQHF,TGTGCCAGCGAGGGATTCGGGAGCAATCAGCCCCAGCATTTT
TRBD2,few,TRBV3-1,TRBJ2-5,CASSQETGTKETQYF,TGTGCCAGCAGCCAAGAAACCGGGACTAAAGAGACCCAGTACTTC
.,many,TRBV5-1,TRBJ1-1,CASSSRAGVLNTEAFF,TGCGCCAGCAGCAGTAGGGCAGGGGTTCTGAACACTGAAGCTTTCTTT
.,.,TRBV4-2,TRBJ1-2,CASSHETTSIGYTF,TGTGCCAGCAGCCACGAAACAACCAGTATTGGCTACACCTTC
.,few,TRBV4-1,TRBJ1-4,CASSQYVGESDGSEEKLFF,.
TRBD1,.,TRBV7-8,TRBJ2-5,CASSSRDRGKTQYF,TGTGCCAGCAGCTCCCGGGACAGGGGGAAGACCCAGTACTTC
.,few,TRBV18,TRBJ2-2,CASSLPGLDTGELFF,TGTGCCAGCTCACTCCCCGGATTGGACACCGGGGAGCTGTTTTTT
.,many,TRBV2,TRBJ1-1,CASITGQKAFF,TGTGCCAGCATCACAGGACAGAAAGCTTTCTTT
.,.,TRBV6-4,TRBJ2-6,CASSSRGDSGANVLTF,TGTGCCAGCAGTTCCCGGGGCGACTCTGGGGCCAACGTCCTGACTTTC
.,many,TRBV6-6,TRBJ2-6,CASSYSPGVFGANVLTF,TGTGCCAGCAGTTACTCGCCAGGGGTCTTTGGGGCCAACGTCCTGACTTTC
TRBD2,few,TRBV19,TRBJ2-7,CASSTRAGGPQMLRF,TGTGCCAGTAGTACACGAGCGGGAGGCCCCCAAATGCTAAGGTTC
.,many,TRBV20-1,TRBJ1-5,CSASGSQDDSNQPQHF,TGCAGTGCTAGCGGCAGCCAAGATGATAGCAATCAGCCCCAGCATTTT
.,few,TRBV6-5,TRBJ1-2,CASSYSIRFSLIGWDLNYGYTF,TGTGCCAGCAGTTACTCGATAAGGTTTTCCCTGATAGGTTGGGACCTGAACTATGGCTACACCTTC
.,.,TRBV10-1,TRBJ1-5,CASSVDSNQPQHF,TGCGCCAGCAGCGTGGACAGCAATCAGCCCCAGCATTTT
.,.,TRBV29-1,TRBJ2-1,CSVDFQLNEQFF,TGCAGCGTTGACTTCCAGCTCAATGAGCAGTTCTTC
.,few,TRBV7-8,TRBJ1-1,CASSLELRGPGLNTEAFF,TGTGCCAGCAGCTTAGAGTTGCGGGGGCCGGGGTTGAACACTGAAGCTTTCTTT
.,.,TRBV3-1,TRBJ1-2,CASSQGRDGYTF,TGTGCCAGCAGCCAAGGACGGGATGGCTACACCTTC
.,.,TRBV4-1,TRBJ1-1,CASSQGIQGRMNTEAFF,TGCGCCAGCAGCCAAGGGATTCAGGGTCGTATGAACACTGAAGCTTTCTTT
.,many,TRBV7-2,TRBJ2-1,CASSLRAGEYNEQFF,TGTGCCAGCAGCTTAAGGGCAGGGGAATACAATGAGCAGTTCTTC
TRBD2,few,TRBV12-3/TRBV12-4,TRBJ2-7,CASSSHSSGSRYEQYF,TGTGCCAGCAGTTCCCATTCTAGCGGGAGTCGGTACGAGCAGTACTTC
.,few,TRBV10-2,TRBJ2-2,CASRSDTNGELFF,TGCGCCAGCAGGAGTGACACCAACGGGGAGCTGTTTTTT
.,few,TRBV20-1,TRBJ2-7,CSAMMRGGSYEQYF,TGCAGTGCTATGATGCGGGGTGGATCCTACGAGCAGTACTTC
TRBD2,many,TRBV20-1,TRBJ2-3,CSAQVGGGAADTQYF,TGCAGTGCCCAGGTGGGCGGGGGGGCCGCAGATACGCAGTATTTT
.,.,TRBV7-3,TRBJ2-3,CASSSSPGTDTQYF,TGTGCCAGCAGCTCTAGCCCAGGCACAGATACGCAGTATTTT
.,many,TRBV27,TRBJ1-1,CASSTGQPGDTEAFF,TGTGCCAGCAGTACAGGACAGCCTGGGGACACTGAAGCTTTCTTT
TRBD1,.,TRBV20-1,TRBJ1-5,CSATGQPDQPQHF,TGCAGTGCTACGGGACAGCCGGATCAGCCCCAGCATTTT
TRBD2,few,TRBV6-5,TRBJ2-5,CASSLGLAGETQYF,TGTGCCAGCAGTTTGGGACTAGCGGGGGAGACCCAGTACTTC
.,few,TRBV18,TRBJ1-2,CASQRTAYGYTF,TGTGCCAGCCAGCGGACGGCCTATGGCTACACCTTC
.,.,TRBV12-3/TRBV12-4,TRBJ2-3,CASSPEVLQGLGDTQYF,TGTGCCAGCAGTCCCGAAGTCCTACAGGGTTTAGGAGATACGCAGTATTTT
.,many,TRBV5-1,TRBJ1-4,CASSLEPGTNEKLFF,TGCGCCAGCAGCTTGGAGCCGGGTACTAATGAAAAACTGTTTTTT
TRBD1,many,TRBV20-1,TRBJ1-4,CSASETGTAEKLFF,TGCAGTGCTAGTGAGACAGGGACGGCTGAAAAACTGTTTTTT
.,.,TRBV6-5,TRBJ2-1,CASTPPRGAYNEQFF,TGTGCCAGCACCCCCCCCCGGGGCGCCTACAATGAGCAGTTCTTC
.,few,TRBV11-2,TRBJ2-5,CASSLDITPIQETQYF,TGTGCCAGCAGCTTAGATATAACACCCATCCAAGAGACCCAGTACTTC
.,many,TRBV6-1,TRBJ1-4,CASCRRGWEKLFF,TGTGCCAGCTGCCGGCGGGGGTGGGAAAAACTGTTTTTT
.,few,TRBV6-2/TRBV6-3,TRBJ2-3,CASSDGTSDTQYF,TGTGCCAGCAGTGACGGGACTTCGGATACGCAGTATTTT